This T cell receptor (beta chain) was recorded in a study of cytomegalovirus exposure and HLA in healthy donors. Study as a whole: The approximately 100 million unique TCR beta sequences, from roughly 180 million T cells, were found by an earlier analysis. Study conclusions and caveats: Reports state that TCR beta sequences accurately predicted most subjects' HLA-A and HLA-B alleles. Investigators reported 150 to 200 TCR beta chains as tied to cytomegalovirus. In a later analysis, TCR beta V- and J-gene trimming showed a link to a missense DCLRE1C variant.

Comment on this clone: Antigen: not known. A read error may account for a junction end that differs from germline.

60 Vbeta and 13 Jbeta primers were used in PCR. Repertoires were generated with immunoSEQ multiplex PCR, while TCRdb's copy carries only in-frame clones and drops some. The profile shows about 89,000 clones, roughly 79% of them singletons. Per germline, CDR1 SGHAT and CDR2 FQNNGV. The CDR3 is made up of 18 amino acids. The receptor was isolated from a male donor in good health and CMV-seronegative. Sequenced material: PBMCs. V is TRBV11-2 and J is TRBJ2-4; 9 nucleotides match TRBD1. In DNA, the CDR3 is TGTGCCAGCAGCTTAGTAGGGACAGGGAGAGGTGCCAAAAACAGTCAGTACTTC. Translation gives CASSLVGTGRGAKNSQYF.